These 28 T cell receptor beta chains originate from one sample sequenced in a study of control samples from healthy donors and cancer patients. TCRdb's copy holds only in-frame clones and misses some; the assay was immunoSEQ multiplex PCR. The sample has roughly 120,000 clones; 80% to 90% are singletons. The sample comprised blood. All receptors come from a man aged 50-59 years in good health.

The rearrangement joins TRBV6-5 to TRBJ2-7, with 10 bases matching TRBD1. Germline V gene data show CDR1 as MNHEY and CDR2 as SVGAGI. This CDR3 comprises 13 residues. Trimming took 2 bases from V and 6 from J; bases not matched to a gene: 1. For the CDR3, the DNA is TGTGCCAGCAGTTACCGGGACAGGGGCGAGCAGTACTTC. Amino acid sequence: CASSYRDRGEQYF.

The chain employs TRBV5-6 and TRBJ1-1; D possibly corresponds to TRBD1 (5 bases). The CDR3 length is 13 residues. Germline assignment: CDR1 SGHDT and CDR2 YYEEEE. Trimming removed 6 bases from V and 3 bases from J, with 12 bases in between. CDR3: CASNQVGDTEAFF. The CDR3 DNA reads as TGTGCCAGCAACCAGGTAGGGGACACTGAAGCTTTCTTT.

This chain connects TRBV19 to TRBJ1-2; D ambiguous. The length of the CDR3 is 13 residues. Trimming took 2 bases from V and 6 from J, leaving 10 bases between them. CDR1 LNHDA and CDR2 SQIVND come from the germline V gene (reference sequence). The CDR3 bases are TGTGCCAGTAGTATAAAAGGAATCCATGGCTACACCTTC. Its protein is CASSIKGIHGYTF.

Here the CDR3 DNA reads TGTGCCAGCAGTGAGAGTCGGACAGGGAGAGGCACTGAAGCTTTCTTT. This sequence encodes CASSESRTGRGTEAFF. This chain joins TRBV25-1 and TRBJ1-1; 8 positions match TRBD1. This CDR3 is built from 16 residues. V lost 3 bases and J lost 4; bases outside the gene matches: 10. Germline CDR1 is MGHDK and CDR2 is SYGVNS.

This sequence joins TRBV4-2 and TRBJ2-5, with TRBD1 matching 8 bases. J lost 7 bases, V lost 0 bases, and 7 bases had no gene match. This CDR3 is built from 15 residues. Germline assignment: CDR1 LGHNA and CDR2 YNFKEQ. The CDR3 loop is CASSQEAGGDGTQYF. The CDR3 DNA follows: TGTGCCAGCAGCCAAGAGGCAGGGGGCGACGGGACCCAGTACTTC.

This chain links TRBV12-3 or TRBV12-4 with TRBJ1-6; D not resolved. The CDR3 totals 13 residues. The ends were cut back, 8 bases at V and 4 bases at J, with 9 bases in the middle. The CDR3 protein is CASGAVYNSPLHF. The CDR3 DNA reads TGTGCCAGCGGAGCCGTTTATAATTCACCCCTCCACTTT.

The rearrangement uses TRBV5-6 and TRBJ2-7, with D perhaps assigned TRBD1 or TRBD2 (5 bases each). The V gene lost 1 base and the J gene lost 6 bases, with 11 bases spanning the gap. CDR1 SGHDT and CDR2 YYEEEE come from the germline V gene. This CDR3 has 13 residues. CDR3 coding DNA: TGTGCCAGCAGCTTGAATCCCGGGACCGAGCAGTACTTC. This sequence encodes CASSLNPGTEQYF.

The genes are TRBV6-5 and TRBJ1-1; TRBD1 might be the D (5 bases). This CDR3 comprises 14 residues. Germline V CDR1 and CDR2: MNHEY, SVGAGI. V lost 6 bases to trimming and J lost 1 base, with 12 bases between them. In DNA form, the CDR3 reads TGTGCCAGCAGGGACACCTTAACGAACACTGAAGCTTTCTTT. This sequence encodes CASRDTLTNTEAFF.

The V gene is TRBV6-1, the J gene TRBJ1-6, with a possible D match to TRBD1 (5 bases). The CDR3 is 16 amino acids. V was trimmed by 1 base and J by 5 bases, leaving 12 bases between them. Per the germline V gene, CDR1 is MNHNS and CDR2 is SASEGT. Written as DNA, the CDR3 is TGTGCCAGCAGTGAAGACAGGCTATCTAATAATTCACCCCTCCACTTT. Translating gives CASSEDRLSNNSPLHF.

This chain joins TRBV25-1 and TRBJ1-5; 9 bases fit TRBD1. V dropped 5 bases and J dropped 6; count of bases not matched to a gene: 2. This CDR3 comprises 13 residues. CDR1 is MGHDK, CDR2 SYGVNS, per germline. This CDR3 reads CASSTTGGQPQHF. CDR3 bases: TGTGCCAGCAGTACGACAGGGGGTCAGCCCCAGCATTTT. Drawing the rest from reference TRBV25-1 and TRBJ1-5, the complete variable domain is EADIYQTPRYLVIGTGKKITLECSQTMGHDKMYWYQQDPGMELHLIHYSYGVNSTEKGDLSSESTVSRIRTEHFPLTLESARPSHTSQYLCASSTTGGQPQHFGDGTRLSIL.

The chain couples TRBV6-4 to TRBJ1-1; D call uncertain. In germline, CDR1 is MRHNA, CDR2 SNTAGT. CDR3 length: 11 amino acids. The V gene lost 2 bases and the J gene lost 7 bases, with 5 bases spanning the gap. The CDR3 bases are TGTGCCAGCAGTGACGGCTTTGAAGCTTTCTTT. Residues: CASSDGFEAFF.

The rearrangement uses TRBV28 and TRBJ1-4, with 7 positions matching TRBD1. V trimming: 5 bases; J trimming: 4 bases; junction bases outside the gene matches: 4. This CDR3 region has 14 residues. Germline values: CDR1 MDHEN, CDR2 SYDVKM. CDR3 nucleotides: TGTGCCAGCAGTGGGGGGACAGTTAATGAAAAACTGTTTTTT. The encoded protein is CASSGGTVNEKLFF. Based on the CDR3 plus reference TRBV28 and TRBJ1-4, the full variable domain is DVKVTQSSRYLVKRTGEKVFLECVQDMDHENMFWYRQDPGLGLRLIYFSYDVKMKEKGDIPEGYSVSREKKERFSLILESASTNQTSMYLCASSGGTVNEKLFFGSGTQLSVL.

This CDR3 reads CASSQVVAQGGVGTEAFF. The CDR3 bases are TGCGCCAGCAGCCAAGTTGTTGCGCAGGGAGGGGTAGGGACTGAAGCTTTCTTT. The V gene is TRBV4-3, the J gene TRBJ1-1, with D perhaps TRBD1 (5 bases). Trimming shortened V by 1 base and J by 5 bases, and 23 bases separated the two germline ends. The V gene's germline CDR1 is LGHNA and CDR2 YSLEER. The CDR3 covers 18 residues.

This chain joins TRBV7-2 and TRBJ1-1; perhaps TRBD1 as D (5 bases). Looked up from germline, CDR1 is SGHTA and CDR2 is FQGNSA. The germline V and J ends were trimmed by 1 base and 4 bases, with 7 bases remaining between them. This CDR3 region has 13 residues. The CDR3 here is CASSLEQVTEAFF. As DNA, the CDR3 is TGTGCCAGCAGCTTAGAACAGGTCACTGAAGCTTTCTTT.

This chain joins TRBV19 and TRBJ1-1; 7 bases are a match to TRBD1. Germline CDR1 is LNHDA and CDR2 is SQIVND (reference sequence). The CDR3 is 16 amino acids. The V gene end was trimmed by 2 bases and the J gene end by 1 base; junction bases not matched to a gene: 7. Written as DNA, the CDR3 is TGTGCCAGTAGTATAACGGCAGGGGGAGGGAACACTGAAGCTTTCTTT. Its protein is CASSITAGGGNTEAFF.

The chain combines TRBV5-1 with TRBJ1-2; D remains ambiguous. V dropped 0 bases and J dropped 5 bases, with 17 bases sitting between them. The V gene's germline CDR1 is SGHRS and CDR2 YFSETQ. The CDR3 is 16 residues long. The CDR3 DNA follows: TGCGCCAGCAGCTTGGACGGCAGTCCTGTCCCATATGGCTACACCTTC. Residues: CASSLDGSPVPYGYTF.

The chain links TRBV5-6 to TRBJ1-2; D is ambiguous. The CDR3 has 11 amino acids. Germline V lookup: CDR1 SGHDT, CDR2 YYEEEE. The V end lost 1 base, the J end lost 2 bases, and 0 bases lay between the germline ends. The DNA for the CDR3 is TGTGCCAGCAGCTTGAACTATGGCTACACCTTC. It specifies CASSLNYGYTF.

The chain joins TRBV3-1 (or the pseudogene TRBV3-2) to TRBJ1-4, with D hard to call. This CDR3 is built from 14 residues. The V gene lost 2 bases and the J gene lost 5 bases, with 9 bases spanning the gap. The germline gives CDR1 LGHDT, CDR2 YNNKEL (reference sequence). CDR3 sequence: CASSQSRANEKLFF. In DNA form, the CDR3 reads TGTGCCAGCAGCCAAAGCCGAGCGAATGAAAAACTGTTTTTT.

The J gene is TRBJ1-5, the V gene TRBV5-1, with TRBD1 matching over 8 bases. This CDR3 is built from 15 residues. CDR1 is SGHRS, CDR2 YFSETQ, per germline. Trimming took 3 bases from V and 5 from J; bases not matched to a gene: 7. CDR3 sequence (DNA): TGCGCCAGCAGCTCCCAGGGGGCCTCAGATCAGCCCCAGCATTTT. Protein sequence: CASSSQGASDQPQHF.

V is TRBV7-8 and J is TRBJ1-3, with TRBD1 as a possible D gene (5 bases). The CDR3 sequence is 15 residues long. Germline V gives CDR1 SGHVS, CDR2 FQNEAQ. V was pared by 2 bases and J by 4 bases, with 12 bases between. CDR3 DNA: TGTGCCAGCAGCTTACTCAGGGTTAACGGAAACACCATATATTTT. It is translated as CASSLLRVNGNTIYF.

This chain uses TRBV9 with TRBJ2-2, with 7 bases fitting TRBD1. Germline V gene lookup returns CDR1 SGDLS and CDR2 YYNGEE. The CDR3 spans 14 residues. Trimming cost V 2 bases and J 6 bases; bases outside gene matches: 4. The chain's CDR3 is CASSVYRGPGELFF. Written as DNA, the CDR3 is TGTGCCAGCAGCGTCTACAGGGGTCCCGGGGAGCTGTTTTTT. The full variable domain, its missing parts supplied by reference TRBV9 and TRBJ2-2, is DSGVTQTPKHLITATGQRVTLRCSPRSGDLSVYWYQQSLDQGLQFLIQYYNGEERAKGNILERFSAQQFPDLHSELNLSSLELGDSALYFCASSVYRGPGELFFGEGSRLTVL.

The chain couples TRBV27 to TRBJ1-4; D unclear. Trimming took 1 base from V and 0 from J, leaving 6 bases between them. The CDR3 is made up of 15 amino acids. Per the germline V gene, CDR1 is MNHEY and CDR2 is SMNVEV (reference sequence). CDR3 DNA sequence: TGTGCCAGCAGTTTATGGCCCCCAACTAATGAAAAACTGTTTTTT. This gives the protein CASSLWPPTNEKLFF.

This clone was counted between two and nine times. The V call is TRBV6-5, the J call TRBJ1-4; D unclear. The V end was cut by 2 bases, the J end by 3 bases, with 4 bases between. CDR1 MNHEY and CDR2 SVGAGI come from the germline V gene. The CDR3 sequence is 13 residues long. CDR3 DNA sequence: TGTGCCAGCAGTTACGGGTCTAATGAAAAACTGTTTTTT. Its translation: CASSYGSNEKLFF.

The rearrangement links TRBV5-8 to TRBJ1-2, with D possibly matching TRBD1 (6 bases). Germline V gives CDR1 SGHTS, CDR2 YDEGEE. This CDR3 region has 13 residues. V lost 4 bases and J 4 bases, leaving 11 bases between the germline ends. DNA of the CDR3: TGTGCCAGCAGCCACAGGGTATTCTATGGCTACACCTTC. Residues: CASSHRVFYGYTF.

The chain employs TRBV19 and TRBJ1-2; TRBD1 aligns across 8 bases. Germline V CDR1 and CDR2: LNHDA, SQIVND (reference sequence). This CDR3 comprises 16 residues. Trimming at V came to 4 bases and at J to 3 bases, leaving 10 bases not matched to a gene. The CDR3, as DNA: TGTGCCAGTAGTACGGTTGGACAGGGAATCTACTATGGCTACACCTTC. Its protein product is CASSTVGQGIYYGYTF.

The chain employs TRBV19 and TRBJ2-4, with D perhaps matching TRBD2 (7 bases). Per germline, CDR1 LNHDA and CDR2 SQIVND (reference sequence). Trimming took 5 bases from V and 3 from J, leaving 14 bases between them. This CDR3 has 15 amino acids. The CDR3 reads CASSGGGVGKNIQYF. CDR3 in DNA: TGTGCCAGTAGTGGGGGGGGCGTAGGCAAAAACATTCAGTACTTC.

The chain couples TRBV19 to TRBJ1-5, with 10 nucleotides matching TRBD1. Per the germline V gene, CDR1 is LNHDA and CDR2 is SQIVND (reference sequence). This CDR3 contains 16 residues. V lost 5 bases and J lost 3; bases outside the gene matches: 7. The CDR3 DNA sequence: TGTGCCAGTAGTTCCCGGGACAGGGGTTTCAATCAGCCCCAGCATTTT. Translation gives CASSSRDRGFNQPQHF.

The chain carries TRBV4-1 and TRBJ2-2; no definite D call. From germline, CDR1 is MGHRA and CDR2 YSYEKL. This CDR3 spans 14 amino acids. Deletions cut 1 base from V and 1 base from J, with 4 bases between. The CDR3 reads CASSQGLNTGELFF. Here the CDR3 DNA reads TGCGCCAGCAGCCAAGGACTGAACACCGGGGAGCTGTTTTTT.